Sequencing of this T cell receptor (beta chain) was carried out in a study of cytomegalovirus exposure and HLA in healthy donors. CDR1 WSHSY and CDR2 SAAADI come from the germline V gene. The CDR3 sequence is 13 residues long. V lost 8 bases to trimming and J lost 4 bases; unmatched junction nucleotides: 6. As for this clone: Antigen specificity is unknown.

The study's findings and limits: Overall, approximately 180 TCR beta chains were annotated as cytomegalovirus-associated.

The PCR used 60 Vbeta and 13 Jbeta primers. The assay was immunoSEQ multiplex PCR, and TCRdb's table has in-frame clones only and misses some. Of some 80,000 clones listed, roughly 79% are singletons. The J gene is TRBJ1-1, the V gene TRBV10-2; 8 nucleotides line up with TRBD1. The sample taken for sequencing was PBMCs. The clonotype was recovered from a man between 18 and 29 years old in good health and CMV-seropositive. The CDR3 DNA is TGCGCCAGCGGGTCAGGGGGCCTCACTGAAGCTTTCTTT. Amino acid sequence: CASGSGGLTEAFF.